This TCR beta chain was recovered during a study of T cell responses to AZD1222 COVID-19 vaccine. Study overall: Second-dose intervals of approximately 4 or approximately 12 weeks were pooled.

Sequenced by immunoSEQ multiplex PCR; TCRdb stores in-frame clones only, minus some. The table lists 130,000 or so clones, 89% of them singletons. This clone is a singleton in its sample. Its antigen is as yet unknown. Whole-study results and caveats: Spike-specific TCR repertoires showed rising breadth and depth after two AZD1222 doses.

The V and J ends lost 4 bases and 5 bases, in that order; junction bases with no gene match: 3. This CDR3 is built from 15 residues. Germline V gene sequence: CDR1 LNHDA, CDR2 SQIVND (reference sequence). The specimen comprised peripheral blood, sampled on day 0 of AZD1222 vaccination. V usage is TRBV19 and J usage is TRBJ2-1; 12 bases map to TRBD2. The receptor was isolated from an adult in good health. The CDR3: CASSSLAGGHNEQFF. CDR3 nucleotides: TGTGCCAGTAGTAGCCTAGCGGGGGGGCACAATGAGCAGTTCTTC.